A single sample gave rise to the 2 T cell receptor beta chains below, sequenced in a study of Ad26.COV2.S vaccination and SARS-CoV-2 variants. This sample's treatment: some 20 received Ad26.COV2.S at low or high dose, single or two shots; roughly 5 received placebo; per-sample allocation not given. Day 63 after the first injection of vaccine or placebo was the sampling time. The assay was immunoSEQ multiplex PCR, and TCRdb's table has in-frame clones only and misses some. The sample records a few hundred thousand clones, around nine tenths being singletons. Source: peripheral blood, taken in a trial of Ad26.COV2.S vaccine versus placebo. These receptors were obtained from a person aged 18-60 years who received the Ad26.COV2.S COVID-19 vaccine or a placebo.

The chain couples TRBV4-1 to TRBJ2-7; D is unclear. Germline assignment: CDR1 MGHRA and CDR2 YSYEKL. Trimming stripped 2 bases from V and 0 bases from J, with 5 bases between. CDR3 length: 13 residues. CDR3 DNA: TGCGCCAGCAGCCAAACATTCTCCTACGAGCAGTACTTC. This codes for CASSQTFSYEQYF.

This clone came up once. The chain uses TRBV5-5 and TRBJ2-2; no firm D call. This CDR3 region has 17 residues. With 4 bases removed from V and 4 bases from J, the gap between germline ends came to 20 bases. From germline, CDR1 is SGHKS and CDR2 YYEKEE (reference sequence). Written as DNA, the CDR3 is TGTGCCAGCAGCCTCCGCGGCCATCCCGAGCCCACCGGGGAGCTGTTTTTT. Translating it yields CASSLRGHPEPTGELFF.